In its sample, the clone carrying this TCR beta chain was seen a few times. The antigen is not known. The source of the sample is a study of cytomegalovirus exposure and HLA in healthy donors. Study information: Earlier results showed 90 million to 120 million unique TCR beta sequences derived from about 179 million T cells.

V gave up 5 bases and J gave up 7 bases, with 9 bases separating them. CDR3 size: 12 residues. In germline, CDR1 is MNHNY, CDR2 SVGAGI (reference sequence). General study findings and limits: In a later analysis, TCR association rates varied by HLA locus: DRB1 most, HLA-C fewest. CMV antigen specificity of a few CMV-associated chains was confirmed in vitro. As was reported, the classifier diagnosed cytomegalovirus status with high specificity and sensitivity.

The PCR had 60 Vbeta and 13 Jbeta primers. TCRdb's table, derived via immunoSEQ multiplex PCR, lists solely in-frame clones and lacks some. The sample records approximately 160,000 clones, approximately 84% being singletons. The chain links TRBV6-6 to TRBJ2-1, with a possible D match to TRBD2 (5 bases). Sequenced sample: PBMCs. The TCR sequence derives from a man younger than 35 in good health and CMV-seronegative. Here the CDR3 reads CASSRTGNEQFF. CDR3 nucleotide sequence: TGTGCCAGCAGTCGGACGGGGAATGAGCAGTTCTTC.